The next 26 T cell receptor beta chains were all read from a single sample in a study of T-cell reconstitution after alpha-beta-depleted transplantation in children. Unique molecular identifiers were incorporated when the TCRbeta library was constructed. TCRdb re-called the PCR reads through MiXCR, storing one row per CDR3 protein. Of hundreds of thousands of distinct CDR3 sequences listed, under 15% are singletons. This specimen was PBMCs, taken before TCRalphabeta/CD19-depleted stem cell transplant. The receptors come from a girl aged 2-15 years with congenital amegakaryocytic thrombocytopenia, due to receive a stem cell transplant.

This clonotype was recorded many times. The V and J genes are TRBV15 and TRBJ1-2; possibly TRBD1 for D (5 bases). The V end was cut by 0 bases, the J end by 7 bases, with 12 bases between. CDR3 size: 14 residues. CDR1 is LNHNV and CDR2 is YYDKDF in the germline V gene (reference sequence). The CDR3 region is CATSRDYKDTGYTF. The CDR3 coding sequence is TGTGCCACCAGCAGAGATTATAAGGACACTGGCTACACCTTC.

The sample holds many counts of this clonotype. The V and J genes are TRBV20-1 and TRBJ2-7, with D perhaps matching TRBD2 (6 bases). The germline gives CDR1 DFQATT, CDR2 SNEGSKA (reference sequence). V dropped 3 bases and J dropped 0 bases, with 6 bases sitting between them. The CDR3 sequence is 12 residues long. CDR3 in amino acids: CSASGSSYEQYF. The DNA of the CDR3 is TGCAGTGCTAGCGGGAGCTCCTACGAGCAGTACTTC.

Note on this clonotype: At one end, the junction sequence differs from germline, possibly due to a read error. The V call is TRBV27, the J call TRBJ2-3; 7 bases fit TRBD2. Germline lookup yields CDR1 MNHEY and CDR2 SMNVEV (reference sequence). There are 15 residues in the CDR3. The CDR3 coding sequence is TGTGCCAGCACCTCAGGACTAGTGGGCACAGATACGCAGTTTTTT. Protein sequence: CASTSGLVGTDTQFF.

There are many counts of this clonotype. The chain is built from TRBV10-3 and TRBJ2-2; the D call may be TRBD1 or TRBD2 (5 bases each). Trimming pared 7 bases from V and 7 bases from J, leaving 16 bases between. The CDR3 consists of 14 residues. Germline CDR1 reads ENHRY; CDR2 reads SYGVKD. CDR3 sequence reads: CAIMGPEGNGELFF. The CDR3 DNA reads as TGTGCCATCATGGGGCCAGAGGGTAACGGGGAGCTGTTTTTT.

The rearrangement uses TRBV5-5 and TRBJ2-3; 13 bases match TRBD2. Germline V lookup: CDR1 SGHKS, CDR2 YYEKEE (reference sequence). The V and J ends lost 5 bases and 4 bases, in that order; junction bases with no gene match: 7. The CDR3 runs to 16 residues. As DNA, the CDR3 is TGTGCCAGCAGAGAAGGACTAGCGGGGGACCCAGATACGCAGTATTTT. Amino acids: CASREGLAGDPDTQYF.

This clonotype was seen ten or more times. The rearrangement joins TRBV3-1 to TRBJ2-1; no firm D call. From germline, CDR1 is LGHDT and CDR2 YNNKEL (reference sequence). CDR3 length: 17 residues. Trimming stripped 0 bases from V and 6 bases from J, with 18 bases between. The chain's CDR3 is CASSQESGYKMGNEQFF. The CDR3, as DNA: TGTGCCAGCAGCCAAGAAAGTGGGTATAAGATGGGCAATGAGCAGTTCTTC.

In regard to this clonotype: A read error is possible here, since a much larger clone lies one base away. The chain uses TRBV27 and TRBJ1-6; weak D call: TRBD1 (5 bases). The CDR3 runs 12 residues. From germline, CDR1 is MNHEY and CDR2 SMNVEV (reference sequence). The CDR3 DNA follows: TGTGCCAGCAGTTTGGGGGAGGCACCCTTCCACTTT. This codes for CASSLGEAPFHF.

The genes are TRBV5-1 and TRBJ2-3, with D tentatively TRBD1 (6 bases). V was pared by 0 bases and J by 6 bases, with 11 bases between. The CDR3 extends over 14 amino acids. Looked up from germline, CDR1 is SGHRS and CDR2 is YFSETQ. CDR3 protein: CASSLGRTEDTQYF. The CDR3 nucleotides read TGCGCCAGCAGCTTGGGTCGGACAGAGGATACGCAGTATTTT.

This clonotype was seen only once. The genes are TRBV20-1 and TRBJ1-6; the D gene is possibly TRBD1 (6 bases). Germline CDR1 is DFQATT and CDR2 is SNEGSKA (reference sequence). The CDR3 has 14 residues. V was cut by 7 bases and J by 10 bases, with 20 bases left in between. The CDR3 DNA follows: TGCAGTGGCGCAATAACGGAGGGGGAGTCACCCCTCCACTTT. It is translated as CSGAITEGESPLHF.

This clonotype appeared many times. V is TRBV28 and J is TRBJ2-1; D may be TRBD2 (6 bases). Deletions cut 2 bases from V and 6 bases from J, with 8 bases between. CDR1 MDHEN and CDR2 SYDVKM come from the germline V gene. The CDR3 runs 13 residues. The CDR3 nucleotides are TGTGCCAGCAGTTTAGGGGGGACCAATGAGCAGTTCTTC. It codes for CASSLGGTNEQFF.

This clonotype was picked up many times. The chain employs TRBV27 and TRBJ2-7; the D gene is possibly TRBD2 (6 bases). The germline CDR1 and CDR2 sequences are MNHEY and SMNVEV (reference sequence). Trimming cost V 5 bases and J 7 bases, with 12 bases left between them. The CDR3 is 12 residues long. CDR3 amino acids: CASSQAGQEQYF. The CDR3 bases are TGTGCCAGCAGTCAAGCGGGCCAGGAGCAGTACTTC.

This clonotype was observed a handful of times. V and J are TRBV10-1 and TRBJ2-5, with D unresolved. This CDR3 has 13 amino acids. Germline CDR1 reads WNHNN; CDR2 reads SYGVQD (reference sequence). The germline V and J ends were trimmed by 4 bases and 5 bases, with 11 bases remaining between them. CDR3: CASSGEHRETQYF. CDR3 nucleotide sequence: TGCGCCAGCAGTGGGGAACATCGGGAGACCCAGTACTTC.

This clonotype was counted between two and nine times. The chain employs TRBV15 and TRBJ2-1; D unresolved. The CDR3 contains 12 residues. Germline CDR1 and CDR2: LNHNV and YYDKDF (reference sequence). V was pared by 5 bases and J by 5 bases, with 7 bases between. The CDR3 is CATSGSNNEQFF. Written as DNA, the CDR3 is TGTGCCACCAGCGGATCAAACAATGAGCAGTTCTTC.

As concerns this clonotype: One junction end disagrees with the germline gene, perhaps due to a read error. The CDR3 reads CASTQGSAETRYF. CDR3 bases: TGTGCCAGCACCCAGGGTTCGGCAGAGACCCGGTACTTC. The V call is TRBV12-3 or TRBV12-4, the J call TRBJ2-5; D is possibly TRBD1 (5 bases). This CDR3 has 13 residues.

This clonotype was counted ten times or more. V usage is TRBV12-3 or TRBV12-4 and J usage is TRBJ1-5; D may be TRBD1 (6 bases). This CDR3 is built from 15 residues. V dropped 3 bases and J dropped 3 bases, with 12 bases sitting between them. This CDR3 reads CASSFSDRPNQPQHF. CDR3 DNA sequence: TGTGCCAGCAGTTTTTCGGACAGACCCAATCAGCCCCAGCATTTT.

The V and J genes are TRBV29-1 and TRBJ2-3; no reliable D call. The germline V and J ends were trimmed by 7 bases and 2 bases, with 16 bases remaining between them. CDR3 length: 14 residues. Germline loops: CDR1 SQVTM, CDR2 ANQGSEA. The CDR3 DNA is TGCAGCGCTGAGTCAGCGCGCCTCACAGATACGCAGTATTTT. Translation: CSAESARLTDTQYF.

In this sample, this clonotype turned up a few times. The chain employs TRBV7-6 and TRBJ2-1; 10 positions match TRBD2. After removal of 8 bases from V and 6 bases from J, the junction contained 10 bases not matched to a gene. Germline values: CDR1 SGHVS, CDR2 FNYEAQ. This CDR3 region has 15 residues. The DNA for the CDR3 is TGTGCCAGCTACCCCGGGACTAGCGCTTTCAATGAGCAGTTCTTC. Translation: CASYPGTSAFNEQFF.

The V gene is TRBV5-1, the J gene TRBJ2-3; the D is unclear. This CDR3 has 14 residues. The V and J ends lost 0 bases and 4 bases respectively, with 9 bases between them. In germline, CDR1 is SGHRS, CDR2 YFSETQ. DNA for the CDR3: TGCGCCAGCAGCTTGGTCGGAGTTCCAGATACGCAGTATTTT. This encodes CASSLVGVPDTQYF.

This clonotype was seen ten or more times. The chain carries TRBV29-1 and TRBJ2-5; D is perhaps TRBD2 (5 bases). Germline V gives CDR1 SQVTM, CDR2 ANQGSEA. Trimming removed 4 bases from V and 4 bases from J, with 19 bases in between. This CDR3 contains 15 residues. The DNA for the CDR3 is TGCAGCGTTGCTTGGGTGGGAGAAGAGGGAGAGACCCAGTACTTC. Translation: CSVAWVGEEGETQYF.

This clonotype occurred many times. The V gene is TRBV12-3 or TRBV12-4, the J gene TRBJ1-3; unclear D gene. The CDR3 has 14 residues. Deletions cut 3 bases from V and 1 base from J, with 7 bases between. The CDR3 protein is CASSLAISGNTIYF. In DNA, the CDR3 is TGTGCCAGCAGTTTGGCCATTTCTGGAAACACCATATATTTT.

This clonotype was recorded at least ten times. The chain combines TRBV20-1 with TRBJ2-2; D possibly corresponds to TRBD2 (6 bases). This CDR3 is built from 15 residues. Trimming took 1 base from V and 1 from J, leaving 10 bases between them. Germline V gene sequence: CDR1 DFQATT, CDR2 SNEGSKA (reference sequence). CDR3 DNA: TGCAGTGCTAGAGTGGCGGGGATGAACACCGGGGAGCTGTTTTTT. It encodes CSARVAGMNTGELFF.

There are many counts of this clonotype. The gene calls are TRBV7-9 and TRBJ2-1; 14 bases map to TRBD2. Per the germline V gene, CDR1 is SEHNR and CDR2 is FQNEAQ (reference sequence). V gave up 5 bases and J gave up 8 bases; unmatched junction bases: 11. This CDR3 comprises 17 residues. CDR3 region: CASSPGTSGGLRHEQFF. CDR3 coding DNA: TGTGCCAGCAGCCCGGGGACTAGCGGGGGTCTGAGGCATGAGCAGTTCTTC.

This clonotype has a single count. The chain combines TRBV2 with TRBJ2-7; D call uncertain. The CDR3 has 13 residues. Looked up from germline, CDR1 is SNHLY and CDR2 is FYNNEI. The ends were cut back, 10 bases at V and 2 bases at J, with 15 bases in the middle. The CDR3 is CATRRLLPYEQYF. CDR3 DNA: TGTGCCACCAGACGTCTGCTCCCCTACGAGCAGTACTTC. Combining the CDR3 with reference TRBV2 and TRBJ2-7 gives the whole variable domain EPEVTQTPSHQVTQMGQEVILRCVPISNHLYFYWYRQILGQKVEFLVSFYNNEISEKSEIFDDQFSVERPDGSNFTLKIRSTKLEDSAMYFCATRRLLPYEQYFGPGTRLTVT.

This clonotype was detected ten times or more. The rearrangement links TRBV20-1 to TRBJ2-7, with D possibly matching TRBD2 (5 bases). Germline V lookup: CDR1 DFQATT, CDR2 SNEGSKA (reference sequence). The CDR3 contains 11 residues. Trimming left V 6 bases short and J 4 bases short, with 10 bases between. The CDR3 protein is CSANRGYEQYF. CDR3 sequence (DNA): TGCAGTGCGAATAGAGGGTACGAGCAGTACTTC.

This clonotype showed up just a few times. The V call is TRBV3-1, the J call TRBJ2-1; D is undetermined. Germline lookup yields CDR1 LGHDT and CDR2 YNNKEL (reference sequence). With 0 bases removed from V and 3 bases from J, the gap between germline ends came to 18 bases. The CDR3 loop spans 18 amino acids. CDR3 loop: CASSQEIRAGPDYNEQFF. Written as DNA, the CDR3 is TGTGCCAGCAGCCAAGAAATACGCGCTGGCCCAGACTACAATGAGCAGTTCTTC.

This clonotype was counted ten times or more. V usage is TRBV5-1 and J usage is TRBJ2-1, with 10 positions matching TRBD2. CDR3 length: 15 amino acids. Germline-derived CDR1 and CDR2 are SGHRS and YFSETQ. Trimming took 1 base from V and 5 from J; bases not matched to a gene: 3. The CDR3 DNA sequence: TGCGCCAGCAGCTTGATCAGCGGGAGGGACAATGAGCAGTTCTTC. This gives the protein CASSLISGRDNEQFF.